This T cell receptor beta chain was sequenced during a study of T-cell reconstitution after alpha-beta-depleted transplantation in children. In germline, CDR1 is MNHEY, CDR2 SVGAGI. The length of the CDR3 is 16 residues. V lost 6 bases and J lost 4; bases outside the gene matches: 14. During its preparation, the TCRbeta library received unique molecular identifiers. TCRdb used MiXCR to reprocess the PCR reads, holding one entry per CDR3 protein. The data show about 540,000 distinct CDR3 sequences, 18% seen once. V and J are TRBV6-5 and TRBJ1-1; 7 bases fit TRBD1. Material: PBMCs from the stem cell graft donor, obtained from the stem cell graft. The receptor's source is a human donor who donated a stem cell graft to a child with acute lymphoblastic leukemia. The DNA of the CDR3 is TGTGCCAGCAGAAGTGGGGCAGGGGGAATTAGCACTGAAGCTTTCTTT. Translation: CASRSGAGGISTEAFF.